Below, one T cell receptor (beta chain) is given with its context. Its antigen is not identified. This specimen comes from a study of shared clonotypes between healthy human individuals. Adult donors, all healthy and HIV-negative, had no recent acute infections or vaccinations. The data were produced by immunoSEQ multiplex PCR, yet TCRdb's version contains in-frame clones alone and is incomplete. The sample yields a few million clones, 80% to 95% seen once. Study results and limitations: In a handful of donors, around 4.8% of naive CD4 clonotypes appeared in common. A reduction in generation probabilities was seen for non-shared clonotypes relative to those shared by all four donors. Estimated clonotype richness was generally higher in naive than memory subsets.

Germline V lookup: CDR1 MDHEN, CDR2 SYDVKM. The CDR3 covers 13 residues. V shed 10 bases and J shed 6 bases, with 19 bases lying between them. The V gene is TRBV28, the J gene TRBJ2-7; D not certain. What was sequenced was naive CD4+ T cells from PBMCs. Subset meaning: CD45RA+ positively selected. This receptor was taken from a man between 18 and 29 years old in good health. Some clones in this sample may be carry-over from other donors' samples. As DNA, the CDR3 is TGTGCCACCACCGAAGGTTCCACCACCGAGCAGTACTTC. Residues: CATTEGSTTEQYF.